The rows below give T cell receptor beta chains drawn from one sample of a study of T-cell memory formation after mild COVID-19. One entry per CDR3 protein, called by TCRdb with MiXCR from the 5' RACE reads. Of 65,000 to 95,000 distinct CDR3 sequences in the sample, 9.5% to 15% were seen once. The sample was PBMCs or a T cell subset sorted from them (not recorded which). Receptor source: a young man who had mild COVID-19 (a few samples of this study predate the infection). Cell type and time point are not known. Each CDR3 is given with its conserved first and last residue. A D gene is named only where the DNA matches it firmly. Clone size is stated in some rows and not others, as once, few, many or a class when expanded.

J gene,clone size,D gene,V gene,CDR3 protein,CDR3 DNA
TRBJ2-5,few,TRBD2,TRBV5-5,CASRMSGKQETQYF,TGTGCCAGCAGGATGAGCGGGAAACAAGAGACCCAGTACTTC
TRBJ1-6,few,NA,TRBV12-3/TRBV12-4,CASSLQFNSPLHF,TGTGCCAGCAGTTTACAGTTTAATTCACCCCTCCACTTT
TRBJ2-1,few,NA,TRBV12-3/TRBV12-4,CASRDRSDEQFF,TGTGCCAGCAGGGACCGTTCGGATGAGCAGTTCTTC
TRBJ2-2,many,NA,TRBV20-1,CSARRRVGGNLANTGELFF,TGCAGTGCTAGGCGCAGGGTGGGGGGTAACCTCGCGAACACCGGGGAGCTGTTTTTT
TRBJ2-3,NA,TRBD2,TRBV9,CASSVVDSGGVTDTQYF,TGTGCCAGCAGCGTAGTTGATAGCGGGGGGGTCACAGATACGCAGTATTTT
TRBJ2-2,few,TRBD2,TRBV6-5,CASNSGGVTGELFF,TGTGCCAGCAATAGCGGGGGGGTCACCGGGGAGCTGTTTTTT
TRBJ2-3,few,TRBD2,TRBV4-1,CASSQTPLGGTDTQYF,TGCGCCAGCAGCCAAACCCCCTTGGGGGGGACAGATACGCAGTATTTT
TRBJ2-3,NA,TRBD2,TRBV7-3,CASSPSGLASDTQYF,TGTGCCAGCAGCCCAAGTGGACTAGCGTCAGATACGCAGTATTTT
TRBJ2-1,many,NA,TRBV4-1,CASSQGPAENNEQFF,TGCGCCAGCAGCCAAGGTCCAGCGGAGAACAATGAGCAGTTCTTC
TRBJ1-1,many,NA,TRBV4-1,CASSQEGRGSTEAFF,TGCGCCAGCAGCCAAGAAGGGAGGGGATCCACTGAAGCTTTCTTT
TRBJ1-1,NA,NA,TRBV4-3,CASSQDLGSDSEAFF,TGCGCCAGCAGCCAAGACTTGGGAAGTGACAGCGAAGCTTTCTTT
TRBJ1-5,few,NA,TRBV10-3,CAISESSHPDQPQHF,TGTGCCATCAGTGAGTCTTCACACCCTGATCAGCCCCAGCATTTT
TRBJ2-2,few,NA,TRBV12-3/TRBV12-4,CASSLSGWVGNTGELFF,TGTGCCAGCAGTTTGTCTGGCTGGGTTGGGAACACCGGGGAGCTGTTTTTT
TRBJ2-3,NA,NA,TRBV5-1,CASSLYPGPDTQYF,TGCGCCAGCAGCTTGTATCCGGGTCCAGATACGCAGTATTTT
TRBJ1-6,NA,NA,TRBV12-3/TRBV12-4,CASSHLNSPLHF,TGTGCCAGCAGTCATCTTAATTCACCCCTCCACTTT
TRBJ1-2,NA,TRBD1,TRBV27,CASSLSGQGGGYTF,TGTGCCAGCAGTTTATCGGGACAGGGCGGAGGCTACACCTTC
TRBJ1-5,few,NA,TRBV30,CAWSPFEGDNYSNQPQHF,TGTGCCTGGAGTCCTTTTGAGGGGGATAACTATAGCAATCAGCCCCAGCATTTT
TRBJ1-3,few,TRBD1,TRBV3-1,CASSQETGLVGNTIYF,TGTGCCAGCAGCCAGGAGACAGGGCTAGTTGGAAACACCATATATTTT
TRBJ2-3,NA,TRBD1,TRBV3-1,CASSQVDRVSDTQYF,TGTGCCAGCAGCCAAGTGGACAGGGTGTCGGATACGCAGTATTTT
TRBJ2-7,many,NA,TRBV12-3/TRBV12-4,CASSSPGLVGYF,TGTGCCAGCAGTTCCCCCGGGCTAGTCGGGTACTTC
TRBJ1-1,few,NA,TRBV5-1,CASSLGSSTEAFF,TGCGCCAGCAGCTTGGGGTCGAGCACTGAAGCTTTCTTT
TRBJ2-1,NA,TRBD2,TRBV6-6,CASSLLAGENEQFF,TGTGCCAGCAGCTTACTAGCGGGGGAAAATGAGCAGTTCTTC
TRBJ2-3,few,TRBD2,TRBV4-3,CASSPGSSGGALNTQYF,TGCGCCAGCAGCCCCGGGAGTAGCGGGGGGGCCTTGAATACGCAGTATTTT